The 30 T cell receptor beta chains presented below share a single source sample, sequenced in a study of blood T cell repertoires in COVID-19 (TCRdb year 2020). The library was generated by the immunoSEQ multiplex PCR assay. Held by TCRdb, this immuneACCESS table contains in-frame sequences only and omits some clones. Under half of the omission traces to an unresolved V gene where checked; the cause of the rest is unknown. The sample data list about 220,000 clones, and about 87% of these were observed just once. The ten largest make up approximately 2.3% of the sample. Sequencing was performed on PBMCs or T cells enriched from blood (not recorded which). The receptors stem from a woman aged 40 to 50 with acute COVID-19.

DNA of the CDR3: TGTGCCTGGAGTGGGGACAGAAACACTGAAGCTTTCTTT. It codes for CAWSGDRNTEAFF. The V gene is TRBV30, the J gene TRBJ1-1; 7 positions match TRBD1. J lost 2 bases, V lost 1 base, and 1 base had no gene match. Germline V CDR1 and CDR2: GTSNPN, SVGIG (reference sequence). CDR3 size: 13 residues.

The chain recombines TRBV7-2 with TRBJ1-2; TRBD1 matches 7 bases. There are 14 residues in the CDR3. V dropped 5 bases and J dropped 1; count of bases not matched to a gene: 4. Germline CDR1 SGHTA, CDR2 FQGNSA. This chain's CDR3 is CASSLGQYNYGYTF. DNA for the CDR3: TGTGCCAGCAGCCTGGGACAGTATAACTATGGCTACACCTTC.

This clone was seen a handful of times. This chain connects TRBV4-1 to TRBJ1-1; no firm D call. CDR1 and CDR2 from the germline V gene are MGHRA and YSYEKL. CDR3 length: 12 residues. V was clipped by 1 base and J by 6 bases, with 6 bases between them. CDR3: CASSQGASEAFF. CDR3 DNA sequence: TGCGCCAGCAGCCAAGGGGCCTCTGAAGCTTTCTTT.

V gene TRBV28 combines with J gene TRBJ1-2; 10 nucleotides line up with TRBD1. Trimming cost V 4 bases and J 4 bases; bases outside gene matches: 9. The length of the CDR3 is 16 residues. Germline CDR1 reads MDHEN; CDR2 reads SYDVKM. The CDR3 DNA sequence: TGTGCCAGCAGTTACGCCAGGACAGGGGGAAGCTATGGCTACACCTTC. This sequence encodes CASSYARTGGSYGYTF.

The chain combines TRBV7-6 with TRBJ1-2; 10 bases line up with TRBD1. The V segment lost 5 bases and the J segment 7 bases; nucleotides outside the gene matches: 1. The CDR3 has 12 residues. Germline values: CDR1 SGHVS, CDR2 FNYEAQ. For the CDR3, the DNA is TGTGCCAGCAGCCGGACAGGGGGTGGCTACACCTTC. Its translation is CASSRTGGGYTF.

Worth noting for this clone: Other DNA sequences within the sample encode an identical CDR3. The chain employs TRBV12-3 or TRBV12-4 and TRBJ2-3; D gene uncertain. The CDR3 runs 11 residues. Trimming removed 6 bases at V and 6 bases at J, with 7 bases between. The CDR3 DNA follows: TGTGCCAGCAGCCCCCTTGATACGCAGTATTTT. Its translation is CASSPLDTQYF.

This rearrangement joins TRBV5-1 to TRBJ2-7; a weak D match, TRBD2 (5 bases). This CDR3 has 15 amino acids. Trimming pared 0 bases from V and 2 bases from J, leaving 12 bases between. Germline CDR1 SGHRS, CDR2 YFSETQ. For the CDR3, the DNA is TGCGCCAGCAGCTTGGTGGCAGGAGGAACCTACGAGCAGTACTTC. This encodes CASSLVAGGTYEQYF.

CDR3 sequence reads: CASSLGVPSDLYNEQFF. As DNA, the CDR3 is TGTGCCAGCAGCTTAGGAGTACCTAGCGACCTCTACAATGAGCAGTTCTTC. J is TRBJ2-1 and V is TRBV7-2, with a possible D match to TRBD2 (6 bases). The CDR3 length is 17 residues. Trimming cost V 1 base and J 3 bases, with 16 bases left between them. The germline V gene has CDR1 SGHTA and CDR2 FQGNSA. The full variable domain, its missing parts supplied by reference TRBV7-2 and TRBJ2-1, is GAGVSQSPSNKVTEKGKDVELRCDPISGHTALYWYRQSLGQGLEFLIYFQGNSAPDKSGLPSDRFSAERTGGSVSTLTIQRTQQEDSAVYLCASSLGVPSDLYNEQFFGPGTRLTVL.

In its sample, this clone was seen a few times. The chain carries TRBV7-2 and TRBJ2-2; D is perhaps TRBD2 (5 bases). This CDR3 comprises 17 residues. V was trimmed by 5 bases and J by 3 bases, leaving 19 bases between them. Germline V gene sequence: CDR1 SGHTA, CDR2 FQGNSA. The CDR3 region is CASSPSPGRGHTGELFF. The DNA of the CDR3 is TGTGCCAGCAGCCCAAGCCCCGGCAGAGGGCACACCGGGGAGCTGTTTTTT.

The CDR3 DNA reads as TGTGCCAGCAGGGTGACAGGGGATCTCACCGGGGAGCTGTTTTTT. This translates into CASRVTGDLTGELFF. The J gene is TRBJ2-2, the V gene TRBV6-5, with 8 bases lining up with TRBD1. The junction had 7 bases not matched to a gene; V was cut back by 6 bases and J by 4 bases. The CDR3 consists of 15 residues. Germline V gene lookup returns CDR1 MNHEY and CDR2 SVGAGI.

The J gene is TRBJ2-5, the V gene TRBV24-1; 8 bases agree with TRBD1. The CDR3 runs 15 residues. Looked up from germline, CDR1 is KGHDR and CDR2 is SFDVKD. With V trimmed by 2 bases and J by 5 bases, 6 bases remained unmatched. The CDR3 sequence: CATSDWAGGRETQYF. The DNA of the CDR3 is TGTGCCACCAGTGATTGGGCAGGGGGCCGGGAGACCCAGTACTTC.

CDR3 DNA sequence: TGTGCCAGCTCACCAGAAACAGGGATACGCTCTGGAAACACCATATATTTT. This translates into CASSPETGIRSGNTIYF. The V call is TRBV18, the J call TRBJ1-3, with a tentative D call TRBD1 (6 bases). Germline lookup yields CDR1 KGHSH and CDR2 LQKENI. The CDR3 has 17 amino acids. Trimming removed 2 bases at V and 0 bases at J, with 14 bases between.

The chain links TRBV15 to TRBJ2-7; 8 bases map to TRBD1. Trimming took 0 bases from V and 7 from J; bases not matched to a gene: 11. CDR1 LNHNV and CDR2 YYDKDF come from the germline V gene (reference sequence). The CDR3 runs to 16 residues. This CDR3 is CATSRDGTGPRDEQYV. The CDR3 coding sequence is TGTGCCACCAGCAGAGATGGGACAGGCCCCAGGGATGAGCAGTACGTC.

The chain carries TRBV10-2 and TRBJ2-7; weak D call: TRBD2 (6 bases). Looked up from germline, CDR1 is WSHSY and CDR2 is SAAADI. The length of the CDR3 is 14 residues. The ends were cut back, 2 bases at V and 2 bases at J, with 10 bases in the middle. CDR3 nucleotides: TGCGCCAGCAGTGAGATTAGCGGAACCTACGAGCAGTACTTC. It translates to CASSEISGTYEQYF.

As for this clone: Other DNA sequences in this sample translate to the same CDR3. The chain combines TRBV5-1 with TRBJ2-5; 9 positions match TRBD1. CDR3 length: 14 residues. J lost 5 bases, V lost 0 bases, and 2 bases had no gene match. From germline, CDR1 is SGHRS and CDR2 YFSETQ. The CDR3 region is CASSLAGQGETQYF. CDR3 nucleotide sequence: TGCGCCAGCAGCTTGGCGGGACAGGGCGAGACCCAGTACTTC.

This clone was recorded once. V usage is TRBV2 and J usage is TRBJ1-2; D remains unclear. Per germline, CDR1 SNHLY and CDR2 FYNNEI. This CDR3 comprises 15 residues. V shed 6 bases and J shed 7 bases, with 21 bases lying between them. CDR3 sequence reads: CASRPATTGSSGYTF. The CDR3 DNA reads TGTGCCAGCAGGCCAGCGACGACGGGTAGTAGTGGCTACACCTTC.

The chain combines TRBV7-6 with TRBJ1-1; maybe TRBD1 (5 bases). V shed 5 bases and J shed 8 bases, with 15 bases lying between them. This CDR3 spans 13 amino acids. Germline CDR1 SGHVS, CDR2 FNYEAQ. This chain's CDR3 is CASSRVVGGEAFF. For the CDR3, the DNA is TGTGCCAGCAGCAGAGTTGTGGGGGGAGAAGCTTTCTTT.

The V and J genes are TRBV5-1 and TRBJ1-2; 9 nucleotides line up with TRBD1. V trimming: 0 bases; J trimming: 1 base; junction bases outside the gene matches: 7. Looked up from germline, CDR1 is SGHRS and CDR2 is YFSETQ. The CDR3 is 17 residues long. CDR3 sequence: CASSLGDRAFFNYGYTF. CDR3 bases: TGCGCCAGCAGCTTGGGGGACAGGGCCTTTTTTAACTATGGCTACACCTTC.

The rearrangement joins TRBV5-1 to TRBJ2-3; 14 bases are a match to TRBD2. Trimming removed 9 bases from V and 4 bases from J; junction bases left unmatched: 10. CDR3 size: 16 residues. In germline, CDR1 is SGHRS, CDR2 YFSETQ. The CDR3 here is CATQSGTSGSSDTQYF. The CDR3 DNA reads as TGCGCCACCCAGAGTGGGACTAGCGGGAGTTCAGATACGCAGTATTTT.

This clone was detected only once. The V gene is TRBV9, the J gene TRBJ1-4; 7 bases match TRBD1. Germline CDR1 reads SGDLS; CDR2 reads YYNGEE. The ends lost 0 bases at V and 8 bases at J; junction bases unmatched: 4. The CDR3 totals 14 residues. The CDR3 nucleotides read TGTGCCAGCAGCGTAGCAGGGACAGAGGAAAAACTGTTTTTT. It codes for CASSVAGTEEKLFF.

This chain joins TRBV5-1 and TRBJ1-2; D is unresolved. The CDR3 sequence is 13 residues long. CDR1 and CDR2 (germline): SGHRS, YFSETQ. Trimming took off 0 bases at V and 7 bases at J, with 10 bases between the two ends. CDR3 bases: TGCGCCAGCAGCTTGGGGAAAGGAGGTGGCTACACCTTC. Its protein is CASSLGKGGGYTF.

CDR3 protein: CASSPRLAGVYEQYV. The CDR3 DNA sequence: TGTGCCAGCAGCCCTCGGCTAGCGGGAGTCTACGAGCAGTACGTC. The V gene is TRBV7-8, the J gene TRBJ2-7; 10 bases line up with TRBD2. The ends lost 5 bases at V and 3 bases at J; junction bases unmatched: 7. Looked up from germline, CDR1 is SGHVS and CDR2 is FQNEAQ. The CDR3 is made up of 15 amino acids.

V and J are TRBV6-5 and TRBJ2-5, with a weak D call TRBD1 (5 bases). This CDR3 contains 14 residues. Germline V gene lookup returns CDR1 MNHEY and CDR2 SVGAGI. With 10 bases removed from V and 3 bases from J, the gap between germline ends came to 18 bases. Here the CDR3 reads CATRVRQGKETQYF. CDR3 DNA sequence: TGTGCCACCCGTGTACGGCAGGGCAAAGAGACCCAGTACTTC.

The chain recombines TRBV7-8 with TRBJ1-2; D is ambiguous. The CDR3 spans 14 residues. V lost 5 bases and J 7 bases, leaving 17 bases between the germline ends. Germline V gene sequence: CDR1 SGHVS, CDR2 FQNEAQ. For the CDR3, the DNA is TGTGCCAGCAGCGGGAGAGGCCAGGCCTTTGGCTACACCTTC. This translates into CASSGRGQAFGYTF.

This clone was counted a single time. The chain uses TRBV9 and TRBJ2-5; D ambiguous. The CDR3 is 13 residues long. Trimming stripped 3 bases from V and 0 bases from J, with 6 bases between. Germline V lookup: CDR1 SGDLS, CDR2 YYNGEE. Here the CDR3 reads CASSGTDQETQYF. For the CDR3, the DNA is TGTGCCAGCAGCGGTACAGACCAAGAGACCCAGTACTTC.

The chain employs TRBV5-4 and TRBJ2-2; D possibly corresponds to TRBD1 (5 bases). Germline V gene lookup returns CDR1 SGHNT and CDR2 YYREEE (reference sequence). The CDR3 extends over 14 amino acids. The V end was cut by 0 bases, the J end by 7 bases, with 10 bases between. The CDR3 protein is CASSLGRANGELFF. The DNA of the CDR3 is TGTGCCAGCAGCTTGGGCAGGGCAAACGGGGAGCTGTTTTTT.

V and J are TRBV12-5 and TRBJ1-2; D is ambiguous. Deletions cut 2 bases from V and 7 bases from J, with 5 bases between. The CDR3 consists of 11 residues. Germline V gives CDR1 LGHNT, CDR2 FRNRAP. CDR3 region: CASGLSGGYTF. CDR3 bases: TGTGCTAGTGGTTTGTCGGGTGGCTACACCTTC.

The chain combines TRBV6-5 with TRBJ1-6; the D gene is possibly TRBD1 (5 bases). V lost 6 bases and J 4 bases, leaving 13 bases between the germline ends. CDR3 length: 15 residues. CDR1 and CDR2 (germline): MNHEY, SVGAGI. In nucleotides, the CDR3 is TGTGCCAGCAGCCAGACAGTTCCTTATAATTCACCCCTCCACTTT. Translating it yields CASSQTVPYNSPLHF.

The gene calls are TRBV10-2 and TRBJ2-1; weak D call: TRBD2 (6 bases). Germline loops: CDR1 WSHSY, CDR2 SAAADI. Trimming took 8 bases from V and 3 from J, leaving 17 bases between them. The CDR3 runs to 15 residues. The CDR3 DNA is TGCGCCAGCTCAGCGGGCGAGAGGTTCTACAATGAGCAGTTCTTC. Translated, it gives CASSAGERFYNEQFF.

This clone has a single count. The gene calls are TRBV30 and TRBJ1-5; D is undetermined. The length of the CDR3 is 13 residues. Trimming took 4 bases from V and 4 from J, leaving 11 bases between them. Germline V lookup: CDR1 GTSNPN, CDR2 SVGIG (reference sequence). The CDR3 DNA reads TGTGCCTGGACCCTGGGAGTAAATCAGCCCCAGCATTTT. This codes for CAWTLGVNQPQHF.